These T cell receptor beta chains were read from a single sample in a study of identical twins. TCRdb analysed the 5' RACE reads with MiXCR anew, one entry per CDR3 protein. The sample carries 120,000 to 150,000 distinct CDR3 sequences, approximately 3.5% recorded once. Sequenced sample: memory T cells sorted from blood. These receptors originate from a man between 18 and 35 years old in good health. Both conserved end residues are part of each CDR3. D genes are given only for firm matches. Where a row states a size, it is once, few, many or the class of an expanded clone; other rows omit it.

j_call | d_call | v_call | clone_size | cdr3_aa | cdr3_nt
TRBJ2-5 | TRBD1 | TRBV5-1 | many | CASSSTGGEETQYF | TGCGCCAGCAGCTCGACAGGGGGTGAAGAGACCCAGTACTTC
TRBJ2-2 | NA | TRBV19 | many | CASSIYGRNTGELFF | TGTGCCAGTAGTATATACGGGAGAAACACCGGGGAGCTGTTTTTT
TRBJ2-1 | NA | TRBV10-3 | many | CAISESGTFFAYNEQFF | TGTGCCATCAGTGAGTCGGGGACCTTCTTTGCCTACAATGAGCAGTTCTTC
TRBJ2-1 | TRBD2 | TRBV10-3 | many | CAIRSGRGDEQFF | TGTGCCATCAGGAGCGGGAGAGGCGATGAGCAGTTCTTC
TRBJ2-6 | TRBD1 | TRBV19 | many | CATGQGAAGANVLTF | TGTGCCACGGGACAGGGGGCGGCTGGGGCCAACGTCCTGACTTTC
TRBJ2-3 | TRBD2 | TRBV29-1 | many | CSLGLAGGRGDTQYF | TGCAGCTTAGGACTAGCGGGAGGCCGGGGAGATACGCAGTATTTT
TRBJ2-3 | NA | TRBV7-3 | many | CASSSLGSTDTQYF | TGTGCCAGCAGCTCTCTAGGGAGCACAGATACGCAGTATTTT
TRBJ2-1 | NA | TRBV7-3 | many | CASSLTPSINEQFF | TGTGCCAGCAGCTTAACGCCTTCTATAAATGAGCAGTTCTTC
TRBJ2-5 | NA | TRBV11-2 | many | CASRRVYSQETQYF | TGTGCCAGCAGACGAGTATATTCCCAAGAGACCCAGTACTTC
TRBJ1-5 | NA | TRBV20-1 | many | CSARDWGTGGPQHF | TGCAGTGCTAGAGATTGGGGAACTGGGGGGCCCCAGCATTTT
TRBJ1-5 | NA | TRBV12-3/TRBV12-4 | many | CASSQSRDQPQHF | TGTGCCAGCAGTCAGAGTAGGGATCAGCCCCAGCATTTT
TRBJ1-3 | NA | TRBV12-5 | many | CASGPGRHTIYF | TGTGCTAGTGGTCCAGGTAGACACACCATATATTTT
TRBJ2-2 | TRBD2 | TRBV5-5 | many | CATSGREPTGELFF | TGTGCCACTAGCGGGAGAGAGCCCACCGGGGAGCTGTTTTTT
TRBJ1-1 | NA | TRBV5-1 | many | CASSAGVTEAFF | TGCGCCAGCAGCGCAGGGGTCACTGAAGCTTTCTTT
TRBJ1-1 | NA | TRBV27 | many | CASGRSSQNTEAFF | TGTGCCAGCGGGCGGTCCTCCCAGAACACTGAAGCTTTCTTT
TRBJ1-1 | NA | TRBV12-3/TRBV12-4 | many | CASRNLGRTEAFF | TGTGCCAGCAGGAACCTGGGACGGACTGAAGCTTTCTTT
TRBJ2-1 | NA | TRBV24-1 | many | CATSDQSSAQFF | TGTGCCACCAGTGACCAAAGTTCTGCGCAGTTCTTC
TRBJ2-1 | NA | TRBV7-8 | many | CASSIRTASYNEQFF | TGTGCCAGCAGCATCCGGACAGCCAGCTACAATGAGCAGTTCTTC
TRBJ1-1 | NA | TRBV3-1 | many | CASSRGITNTEAFF | TGTGCCAGCAGCCGAGGGATTACGAACACTGAAGCTTTCTTT
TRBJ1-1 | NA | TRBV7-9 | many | CASSSTAGNTEAFF | TGTGCCAGCAGCTCGACAGCGGGGAACACTGAAGCTTTCTTT
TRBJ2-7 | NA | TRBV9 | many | CASSAPGLNYEQYF | TGTGCCAGCAGCGCCCCGGGACTGAACTACGAGCAGTACTTC
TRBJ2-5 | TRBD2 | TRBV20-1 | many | CSARLPAGGLQETQYF | TGCAGTGCTAGATTACCAGCGGGAGGACTACAAGAGACCCAGTACTTC
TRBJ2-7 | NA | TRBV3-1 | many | CASSQGSSYEQYF | TGTGCCAGCAGCCAAGGGTCTAGCTACGAGCAGTACTTC
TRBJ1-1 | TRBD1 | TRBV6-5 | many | CASSYPGQGAYTEAFF | TGTGCCAGCAGTTACCCCGGACAGGGGGCCTACACTGAAGCTTTCTTT
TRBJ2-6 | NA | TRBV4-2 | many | CASSLNSRVLTF | TGTGCCAGCAGCCTTAATTCACGCGTCCTGACTTTC
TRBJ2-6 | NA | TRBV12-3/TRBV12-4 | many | CASSLRGANVLTF | TGTGCCAGCAGCTTGAGGGGGGCCAACGTCCTGACTTTC
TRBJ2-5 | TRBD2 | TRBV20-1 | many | CSARGASGKETQYF | TGCAGTGCTAGAGGGGCTAGCGGGAAGGAGACCCAGTACTTC
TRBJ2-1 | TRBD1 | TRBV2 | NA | CASSEEPGQRVQFF | TGTGCCAGCAGTGAAGAGCCGGGACAGAGGGTGCAGTTCTTC
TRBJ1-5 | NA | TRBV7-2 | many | CASSFDTRNQPQHF | TGTGCCAGCAGCTTTGACACTAGAAATCAGCCCCAGCATTTT
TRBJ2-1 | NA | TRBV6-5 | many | CASSSLYEQFF | TGTGCCAGCAGCTCTCTGTATGAGCAGTTCTTC
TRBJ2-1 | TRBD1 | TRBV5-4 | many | CASSSFGTGGLRPYNEQFF | TGTGCCAGCAGCTCGTTCGGGACAGGAGGTTTGCGGCCCTACAATGAGCAGTTCTTC
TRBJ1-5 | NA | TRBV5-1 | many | CASSTDTGPQHF | TGCGCCAGCAGTACAGACACCGGGCCCCAGCATTTT
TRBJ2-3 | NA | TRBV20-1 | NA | CSARDWAGSTDTQYF | TGCAGTGCTAGAGATTGGGCGGGAAGCACAGATACGCAGTATTTT
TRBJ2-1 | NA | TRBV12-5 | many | CASGRGTSYNEQFF | TGTGCTAGTGGGCGCGGAACCTCCTACAATGAGCAGTTCTTC
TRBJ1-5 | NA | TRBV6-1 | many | CASRQGQYNQPQHF | TGTGCCAGCAGGCAAGGACAGTACAATCAGCCCCAGCATTTT
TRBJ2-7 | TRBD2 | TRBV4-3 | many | CASSQEGTSDNEQYF | TGCGCCAGCAGCCAAGAGGGGACTAGCGATAACGAGCAGTACTTC
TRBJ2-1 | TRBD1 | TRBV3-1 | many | CASSQGQGGLQFF | TGTGCCAGCAGCCAGGGACAGGGAGGGTTGCAGTTCTTC
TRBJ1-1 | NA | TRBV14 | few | CASSLTDGTEAFF | TGTGCCAGCAGCCTCACGGATGGCACTGAAGCTTTCTTT
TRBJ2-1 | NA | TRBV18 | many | CASSPPMTPSYNEQFF | TGTGCCAGCTCACCACCCATGACTCCCTCCTACAATGAGCAGTTCTTC
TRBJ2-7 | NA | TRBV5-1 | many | CASSLEGGGSSYEQYF | TGCGCCAGCAGCTTGGAGGGCGGAGGGAGCTCCTACGAGCAGTACTTC
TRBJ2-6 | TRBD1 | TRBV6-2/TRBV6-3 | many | CASSSRDRGPGANVLTF | TGTGCCAGCAGTTCCAGGGACAGGGGGCCTGGGGCCAACGTCCTGACTTTC
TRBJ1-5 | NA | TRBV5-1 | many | CASSPLAGSGQPQHF | TGCGCCAGCAGCCCCCTGGCTGGGTCTGGGCAGCCCCAGCATTTT
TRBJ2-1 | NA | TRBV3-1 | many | CASRSQGGAKFF | TGTGCCAGCAGATCACAGGGGGGGGCGAAGTTCTTC
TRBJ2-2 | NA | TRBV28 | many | CASSFPTYTGELFF | TGTGCCAGCAGTTTCCCAACGTACACCGGGGAGCTGTTTTTT
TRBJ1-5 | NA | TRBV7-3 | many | CASSFGGQGQPQHF | TGTGCCAGCAGCTTTGGGGGGCAGGGTCAGCCCCAGCATTTT
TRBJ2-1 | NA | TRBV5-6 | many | CASSLAGGIEQFF | TGTGCCAGCAGCTTGGCCGGTGGTATAGAGCAGTTCTTC
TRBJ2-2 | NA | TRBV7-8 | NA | CASSQKPGGANTGELFF | TGTGCCAGCAGCCAAAAACCCGGCGGAGCGAACACCGGGGAGCTGTTTTTT
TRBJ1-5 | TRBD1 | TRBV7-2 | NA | CASSLRTGFTQPQHF | TGTGCCAGCAGCTTAAGGACAGGGTTTACTCAGCCCCAGCATTTT
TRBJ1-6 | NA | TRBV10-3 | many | CAISESMGDSPLHF | TGTGCCATCAGTGAGTCGATGGGGGATTCACCCCTCCACTTT
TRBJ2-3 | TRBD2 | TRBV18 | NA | CASSPPVGSGTSNTQYF | TGTGCCAGCTCACCACCCGTAGGTAGCGGGACCTCAAATACGCAGTATTTT
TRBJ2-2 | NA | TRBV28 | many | CASSSGQNTGELFF | TGTGCCAGCAGTTCGGGACAGAACACCGGGGAGCTGTTTTTT
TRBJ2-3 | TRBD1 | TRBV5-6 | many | CASSKTGEFTDTQYF | TGTGCCAGCAGCAAGACAGGGGAATTCACAGATACGCAGTATTTT
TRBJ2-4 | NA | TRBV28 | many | CASSPHTLGNIQYF | TGTGCCAGCAGTCCTCACACCCTTGGGAACATTCAGTACTTC
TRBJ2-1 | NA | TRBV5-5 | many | CASSSRTKNNEQFF | TGTGCCAGCAGCTCACGGACTAAAAACAATGAGCAGTTCTTC
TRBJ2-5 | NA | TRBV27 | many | CASSHSGEETQYF | TGTGCCAGCAGTCACAGTGGGGAAGAGACCCAGTACTTC